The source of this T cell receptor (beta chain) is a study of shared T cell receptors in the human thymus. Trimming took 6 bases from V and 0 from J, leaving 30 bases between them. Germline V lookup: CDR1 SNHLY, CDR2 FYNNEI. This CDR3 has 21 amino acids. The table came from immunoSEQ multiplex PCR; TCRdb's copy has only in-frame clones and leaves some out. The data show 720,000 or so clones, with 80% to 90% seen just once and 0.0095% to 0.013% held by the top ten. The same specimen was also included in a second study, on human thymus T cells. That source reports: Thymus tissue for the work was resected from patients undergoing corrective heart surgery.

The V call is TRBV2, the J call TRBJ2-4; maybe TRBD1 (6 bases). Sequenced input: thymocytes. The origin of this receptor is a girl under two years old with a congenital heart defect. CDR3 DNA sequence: TGTGCCAGCAGCGCATTAGACTACAGGGCTCCAGAATTTTTAGCCAAAAACATTCAGTACTTC. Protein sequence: CASSALDYRAPEFLAKNIQYF.